The 25 T cell receptor beta chains below all came from one sample that was sequenced in a study of T cells in Graves' hyperthyroidism and ophthalmopathy. Researchers amplified the TCR beta CDR3 regions from RNA transcripts. First-round RT-PCR targeting the TCR CDR3 was performed with the HTBI primer set. TCRdb independently ran MiXCR on the multiplex PCR reads; one entry per CDR3 protein. The table has over 250,000 distinct CDR3 sequences, 25% seen once. The sequencing sample was made of blood. These receptors all come from a man in his forties with Graves' hyperthyroidism that later progressed to Graves' ophthalmopathy.

Many counts were recorded for this clonotype. This chain connects TRBV3-1 to TRBJ1-2, with 7 positions matching TRBD1. The V and J ends lost 3 bases and 4 bases, in that order; junction bases with no gene match: 11. There are 16 residues in the CDR3. Germline loops: CDR1 LGHDT, CDR2 YNNKEL (reference sequence). In nucleotides, the CDR3 is TGTGCCAGCAGCCACGCCGACAGGGCGGTTGTCTATGGCTACACCTTC. Translated, it gives CASSHADRAVVYGYTF. Full variable domain (outside the CDR3, taken from reference TRBV3-1 and TRBJ1-2): DTAVSQTPKYLVTQMGNDKSIKCEQNLGHDTMYWYKQDSKKFLKIMFSYNNKELIINETVPNRFSPKSPDKAHLNLHINSLELGDSAVYFCASSHADRAVVYGYTFGSGTRLTVV.

This clonotype was seen many times. The gene calls are TRBV7-9 and TRBJ2-2; 8 bases are a match to TRBD2. This CDR3 has 14 residues. From germline, CDR1 is SEHNR and CDR2 FQNEAQ (reference sequence). V was pared by 6 bases and J by 6 bases, with 6 bases of the junction left unmatched. The CDR3 DNA reads as TGTGCCAGCAGTAGGAGCGGGAGCCCCGGGGAGCTGTTTTTT. It encodes CASSRSGSPGELFF.

At least ten counts were recorded for this clonotype. The chain uses TRBV12-3 or TRBV12-4 and TRBJ1-2; D remains ambiguous. This CDR3 has 14 amino acids. V was shortened by 5 bases and J by 2 bases, with 12 bases between the two germline ends. CDR3 residues: CASSPSPVNYGYTF. The CDR3 DNA sequence: TGTGCCAGCAGTCCCTCTCCGGTAAACTATGGCTACACCTTC.

This rearrangement joins TRBV18 to TRBJ1-2, with TRBD1 identical over 7 bases. The germline CDR1 and CDR2 sequences are KGHSH and LQKENI. The V gene end was trimmed by 5 bases and the J gene end by 0 bases; junction bases not matched to a gene: 12. CDR3 length: 17 amino acids. CDR3 loop: CASSASVGQVTNYGYTF. The DNA of the CDR3 is TGTGCCAGCTCAGCGAGCGTTGGACAGGTGACTAACTATGGCTACACCTTC.

J is TRBJ2-7 and V is TRBV6-5; possibly TRBD1 for D (6 bases). The CDR3 is 15 amino acids. Trimming left V 3 bases short and J 0 bases short, with 12 bases between. Per germline, CDR1 MNHEY and CDR2 SVGAGI. The CDR3 coding sequence is TGTGCCAGCAGTTATTTCAGGGGAAGCTCCTACGAGCAGTACTTC. It translates to CASSYFRGSSYEQYF.

In its sample, this clonotype was seen many times. The rearrangement links TRBV18 to TRBJ2-5, with 7 bases that match TRBD1. Trimming took 3 bases from V and 2 from J; bases not matched to a gene: 6. Germline V gives CDR1 KGHSH, CDR2 LQKENI. CDR3 length: 15 amino acids. CDR3 residues: CASSPPGQKQETQYF. CDR3 sequence (DNA): TGTGCCAGCTCACCTCCGGGACAGAAACAAGAGACCCAGTACTTC.

The rearrangement links TRBV6-2 or TRBV6-3 to TRBJ1-5; D is perhaps TRBD1 (5 bases). With 7 bases removed from V and 2 bases from J, the gap between germline ends came to 18 bases. CDR3 length equals 16 residues. The germline gives CDR1 MNHEY, CDR2 SVGEGT. As DNA, the CDR3 is TGTGCCAGCACCTCCCTCTGGGGCATTCGCAATCAGCCCCAGCATTTT. This sequence encodes CASTSLWGIRNQPQHF.

This clonotype came up many times. The chain joins TRBV30 to TRBJ2-7, with 7 bases aligning to TRBD1. The CDR3 runs 12 residues. Germline V lookup: CDR1 GTSNPN, CDR2 SVGIG (reference sequence). The trim removed 7 bases at V and 2 bases at J, leaving 5 bases unmatched. Here the CDR3 reads CASRQGPYEQYF. In DNA, the CDR3 is TGTGCCTCCCGACAGGGTCCCTACGAGCAGTACTTC.

The rearrangement joins TRBV28 to TRBJ2-7; tentative D call: TRBD2 (7 bases). Per germline, CDR1 MDHEN and CDR2 SYDVKM. V was trimmed by 7 bases and J by 7 bases, leaving 17 bases between them. This CDR3 is built from 13 residues. CDR3 DNA sequence: TGTGCCAGCAAGCGGGACATCAGTTCAGAGCAGTACTTC. It codes for CASKRDISSEQYF.

The CDR3 region has the DNA TGTGCCAGTAGTATGAACTTCCAAGAGACCCAGTACTTC. It is translated as CASSMNFQETQYF. This chain joins TRBV19 and TRBJ2-5; D is unresolved. CDR3 size: 13 residues. Trimming cost V 3 bases and J 1 base, with 6 bases left between them. Germline CDR1 and CDR2: LNHDA and SQIVND (reference sequence).

Many counts were recorded for this clonotype. CDR3 sequence (DNA): TGTGCCACCAGCAGAGGAAGGGAGTTGGTCTACGAGCAGTACTTC. This encodes CATSRGRELVYEQYF. The rearrangement joins TRBV15 to TRBJ2-7; D may be TRBD2 (5 bases). V was pared by 1 base and J by 3 bases, with 13 bases between. Germline CDR1 and CDR2: LNHNV and YYDKDF (reference sequence). This CDR3 is built from 15 residues. The full variable domain, rest sourced from reference TRBV15 and TRBJ2-7, is DAMVIQNPRYQVTQFGKPVTLSCSQTLNHNVMYWYQQKSSQAPKLLFHYYDKDFNNEADTPDNFQSRRPNTSFCFLDIRSPGLGDTAMYLCATSRGRELVYEQYFGPGTRLTVT.

This clonotype was observed at least ten times. The chain has TRBV6-2 or TRBV6-3 and TRBJ2-2, with 11 bases that match TRBD2. This CDR3 comprises 16 residues. Germline CDR1 and CDR2: MNHEY and SVGEGT. The trim removed 5 bases at V and 3 bases at J, leaving 5 bases unmatched. The CDR3 DNA is TGTGCCAGCAGTCCCCGACTAGCGGGGTACACCGGGGAGCTGTTTTTT. Its protein product is CASSPRLAGYTGELFF.

This clonotype was picked up many times. V is TRBV29-1 and J is TRBJ2-7; possible D gene TRBD1, 6 bases. CDR1 SQVTM and CDR2 ANQGSEA come from the germline V gene. The CDR3 runs to 10 residues. Trimming removed 6 bases from V and 6 bases from J, with 9 bases in between. As DNA, the CDR3 is TGCAGCGTCCTGGGGGCCGAGCAGTACTTC. Encoded protein: CSVLGAEQYF.

This clonotype was counted at least ten times. The rearrangement uses TRBV12-5 and TRBJ2-4; 7 nucleotides line up with TRBD1. J lost 1 base, V lost 2 bases, and 5 bases had no gene match. This CDR3 has 16 residues. The germline CDR1 and CDR2 sequences are LGHNT and FRNRAP. The CDR3 sequence is CASGLIKQGAKNIQYF. CDR3 coding DNA: TGTGCTAGTGGTTTGATCAAACAGGGGGCCAAAAACATTCAGTACTTC.

This clonotype was seen repeatedly, ten times or more. In nucleotides, the CDR3 is TGCGCCAGCAGCCAAAGGACGGGCCAAGACGAGCAGTACTTC. The encoded protein is CASSQRTGQDEQYF. The chain uses TRBV4-1 and TRBJ2-7; no firm D call. Trimming removed 2 bases from V and 5 bases from J, with 13 bases in between. Germline V CDR1 and CDR2: MGHRA, YSYEKL. The CDR3 spans 14 residues.

This clonotype was detected many times. This sequence joins TRBV5-1 and TRBJ2-7; 7 positions agree with TRBD1. Germline-derived CDR1 and CDR2 are SGHRS and YFSETQ. This CDR3 has 14 amino acids. Trimming removed 4 bases from V and 2 bases from J; junction bases left unmatched: 6. CDR3 loop: CASSQGQSAYEQYF. In DNA form, the CDR3 reads TGCGCCAGCAGCCAGGGACAGTCCGCCTACGAGCAGTACTTC.

This clonotype was seen many times. This chain uses TRBV9 with TRBJ1-1; no clear D. Germline V gene lookup returns CDR1 SGDLS and CDR2 YYNGEE. This CDR3 contains 14 residues. V was pared by 4 bases and J by 6 bases, with 16 bases between. CDR3 sequence reads: CASSSDVVFAEAFF. CDR3 DNA: TGTGCCAGCAGCTCAGATGTGGTATTCGCTGAAGCTTTCTTT. The whole variable domain, remainder taken from reference TRBV9 and TRBJ1-1, is DSGVTQTPKHLITATGQRVTLRCSPRSGDLSVYWYQQSLDQGLQFLIQYYNGEERAKGNILERFSAQQFPDLHSELNLSSLELGDSALYFCASSSDVVFAEAFFGQGTRLTVV.

This clonotype was observed many times. The genes are TRBV18 and TRBJ2-7; 11 bases agree with TRBD1. The CDR3 covers 14 residues. J lost 9 bases, V lost 3 bases, and 7 bases had no gene match. Looked up from germline, CDR1 is KGHSH and CDR2 is LQKENI. CDR3 sequence reads: CASSPSDRGQWQYF. The CDR3 DNA reads as TGTGCCAGCTCACCTTCGGACAGGGGGCAATGGCAGTACTTC.

This clonotype was seen more than once but under ten times. V usage is TRBV30 and J usage is TRBJ2-7; D may be TRBD1 (6 bases). Deletions cut 0 bases from V and 5 bases from J, with 8 bases between. CDR3 length: 12 residues. Germline V lookup: CDR1 GTSNPN, CDR2 SVGIG (reference sequence). The CDR3 DNA sequence: TGTGCCTGGAGTGTCCGGACAGACGAGCAGTACTTC. It is translated as CAWSVRTDEQYF.

This clonotype was seen ten or more times. This chain uses TRBV7-9 with TRBJ1-2; 12 positions match TRBD1. Germline CDR1 SEHNR, CDR2 FQNEAQ (reference sequence). CDR3 size: 14 residues. J lost 8 bases, V lost 6 bases, and 7 bases had no gene match. In DNA, the CDR3 is TGTGCCAGCAGTTTTGGGACAGGGGGCGAAGGCTACACCTTC. It codes for CASSFGTGGEGYTF.

CDR3 DNA: TGTGCCAGCAGTCGACAGGCCAACGTATACGAGCAGTACTTC. Translated, it gives CASSRQANVYEQYF. The chain combines TRBV6-1 with TRBJ2-7; D possibly corresponds to TRBD1 (6 bases). This CDR3 is 14 amino acids long. Trimming left V 5 bases short and J 4 bases short, with 15 bases between. Germline V gene lookup returns CDR1 MNHNS and CDR2 SASEGT.

This clonotype was counted at least ten times. CDR3 nucleotide sequence: TGTGCCTGGAGTTCCCCGGGCACTGAAGCTTTCTTT. Protein: CAWSSPGTEAFF. The chain is built from TRBV30 and TRBJ1-1; D gene unclear. Germline V gene sequence: CDR1 GTSNPN, CDR2 SVGIG (reference sequence). Trimming left V 2 bases short and J 4 bases short, with 8 bases between. There are 12 residues in the CDR3.

The chain couples TRBV6-1 to TRBJ1-6; 8 bases map to TRBD1. Trimming took 9 bases from V and 6 from J; bases not matched to a gene: 7. CDR1 MNHNS and CDR2 SASEGT come from the germline V gene. CDR3 size: 14 residues. The CDR3 here is CASQSRGRNSPLHF. For the CDR3, the DNA is TGTGCCAGTCAAAGCAGGGGGCGTAATTCACCCCTCCACTTT.

This clonotype was seen many times. The chain employs TRBV27 and TRBJ1-1; TRBD1 agrees at 8 bases. After removal of 6 bases from V and 3 bases from J, the junction contained 3 bases not matched to a gene. Germline CDR1 and CDR2: MNHEY and SMNVEV (reference sequence). The length of the CDR3 is 13 residues. This chain's CDR3 is CASRATGDTEAFF. CDR3 sequence (DNA): TGTGCCAGCAGAGCGACAGGGGACACTGAAGCTTTCTTT.

This clonotype was seen more than once but under ten times. This rearrangement joins TRBV5-1 to TRBJ2-7; 9 bases agree with TRBD2. The CDR3 sequence is 15 residues long. Losses at the gene ends were 0 bases for V and 5 bases for J; bases not matched to a gene: 6. CDR1 SGHRS and CDR2 YFSETQ come from the germline V gene. The CDR3 region is CASSLGAGGPDEQYF. For the CDR3, the DNA is TGCGCCAGCAGCTTGGGGGCGGGAGGGCCCGACGAGCAGTACTTC.